Described below is a single T cell receptor beta chain sequence and its context. The antigen is undetermined. TCRdb's table, derived via immunoSEQ multiplex PCR, lists solely in-frame clones and lacks some. Of 17,000 or so clones detected, around 97% appear once; the ten largest clones hold approximately 0.62%. These data belong to a study of monozygotic twins with cystic fibrosis. Study-level findings and limits: Median Simpson clonality of about 0.01 suggested naive T cells predominated. Shared CDR3 numbers were not associated with age, concordance or severity. Unrelated CF individuals shared fewer identical clonotypes than monozygotic CF twins.

In germline, CDR1 is SGHDT, CDR2 YYEEEE. V lost 3 bases and J lost 0; bases outside the gene matches: 7. The CDR3 length is 17 residues. The V call is TRBV5-6, the J call TRBJ1-3, with TRBD1 matching 9 bases. The sample consisted of blood. This TCR was recovered from a girl aged 2 to 9 with cystic fibrosis. The CDR3 spells CASSSKGTGNSGNTIYF. The CDR3 DNA follows: TGTGCCAGCAGCTCTAAGGGGACAGGGAACTCTGGAAACACCATATATTTT.